This is a list of T cell receptor beta chains from one sample in a study of shared clonotypes between healthy human individuals. Generated by immunoSEQ multiplex PCR, the TCRdb table keeps only in-frame clones and is missing some. Among under 1 million clones, 90% to 97% were seen once, and the ten largest hold under 0.3%. The sample taken for sequencing was naive CD8+ T cells sorted from blood. These receptors all come from a man aged 25-40 years in good health. CDR3s include the opening cysteine and the closing phenylalanine or tryptophan. A D gene is named only where the DNA matches it firmly. Clone size is not always given. Where it is, it says once, few, many or a class for expanded clones.

clone size,J gene,D gene,V gene,CDR3 protein,CDR3 DNA
-,TRBJ2-5,-,TRBV30,CAWITGGTQETQYF,TGTGCCTGGATTACGGGCGGGACCCAAGAGACCCAGTACTTC
-,TRBJ2-1,TRBD2,TRBV18,CASSPLLAGGDEQFF,TGTGCCAGCTCACCATTACTAGCGGGAGGGGATGAGCAGTTCTTC
-,TRBJ2-3,TRBD2,TRBV27,CASSPLLAGGPGPDTQYF,TGTGCCAGCAGTCCGTTGCTGGCGGGAGGGCCGGGGCCAGATACGCAGTATTTT
-,TRBJ2-7,-,TRBV7-9,CASSFGGSSSRIEYEQYF,TGTGCCAGCAGCTTTGGTGGATCATCTAGCAGGATCGAATACGAGCAGTACTTC
-,TRBJ2-7,-,TRBV29-1,CSAADYRGYEQYF,TGCAGCGCTGCGGACTACAGGGGCTACGAGCAGTACTTC
-,TRBJ2-7,TRBD1,TRBV6-1,CASSAPGQTYEQYF,TGTGCCAGCAGTGCACCGGGACAGACTTACGAGCAGTACTTC
-,TRBJ2-5,TRBD2,TRBV29-1,CSVEDLAGVQETQYF,TGCAGCGTTGAAGATCTGGCGGGGGTACAAGAGACCCAGTACTTC
-,TRBJ2-1,TRBD1,TRBV29-1,CSVADTLLGQGINEQFF,TGCAGCGTTGCCGATACGCTGCTGGGACAGGGAATAAATGAGCAGTTCTTC
-,TRBJ1-3,-,TRBV5-5,CASSLEQRHTIYF,TGTGCCAGCAGCTTGGAACAGAGGCACACCATATATTTT
-,TRBJ1-1,-,TRBV15,CATRGYAEAFF,TGTGCCACCAGGGGGTACGCTGAAGCTTTCTTT
few,TRBJ2-7,-,TRBV5-6,CASSSPAGYEQYF,TGTGCCAGCAGCTCTCCGGCAGGCTACGAGCAGTACTTC
-,TRBJ2-1,-,TRBV7-9,CASRSPEGFNEQFF,TGTGCCAGCAGGTCACCCGAAGGGTTCAATGAGCAGTTCTTC
-,TRBJ2-1,-,TRBV11-2,CASSLGRDIYNEQFF,TGTGCCAGCAGCTTAGGGCGGGATATTTACAATGAGCAGTTCTTC
once,TRBJ2-3,-,TRBV29-1,CSVAGTSTDTQYF,TGCAGCGTTGCAGGGACCAGCACAGATACGCAGTATTTT
-,TRBJ2-7,TRBD2,TRBV5-8,CASPQLAGSYEQYF,TGTGCCAGCCCCCAGCTAGCGGGCTCCTACGAGCAGTACTTC
once,TRBJ1-1,-,TRBV4-3,CASSHTKGTEAFF,TGCGCCAGCAGTCACACGAAGGGCACTGAAGCTTTCTTT
once,TRBJ2-3,-,TRBV7-9,CASSQRGDTQYF,TGTGCCAGCAGCCAACGCGGAGATACGCAGTATTTT